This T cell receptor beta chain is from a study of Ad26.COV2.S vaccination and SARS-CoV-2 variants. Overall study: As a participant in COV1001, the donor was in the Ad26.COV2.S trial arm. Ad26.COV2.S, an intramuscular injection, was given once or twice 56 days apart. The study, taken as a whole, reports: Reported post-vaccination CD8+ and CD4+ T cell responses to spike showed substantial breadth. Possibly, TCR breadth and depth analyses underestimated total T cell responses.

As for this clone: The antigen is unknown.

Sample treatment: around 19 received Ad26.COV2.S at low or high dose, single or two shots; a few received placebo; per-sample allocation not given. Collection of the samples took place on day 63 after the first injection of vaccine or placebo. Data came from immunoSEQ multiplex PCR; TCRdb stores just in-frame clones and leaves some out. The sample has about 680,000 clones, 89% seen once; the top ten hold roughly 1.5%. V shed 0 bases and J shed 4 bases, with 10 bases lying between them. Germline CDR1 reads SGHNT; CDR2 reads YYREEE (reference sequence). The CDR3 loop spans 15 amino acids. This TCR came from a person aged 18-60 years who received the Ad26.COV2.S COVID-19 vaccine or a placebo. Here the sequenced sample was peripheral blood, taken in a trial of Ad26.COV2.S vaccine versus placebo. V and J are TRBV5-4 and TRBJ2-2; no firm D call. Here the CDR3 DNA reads TGTGCCAGCAGCTTGGTGCCGTTGCTCACCGGGGAGCTGTTTTTT. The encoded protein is CASSLVPLLTGELFF.